This record concerns one T cell receptor (beta chain) sequence. Which antigen it targets is not known. The sample holds no much larger clone one base away, and base qualities are not on file. This entry comes from a study of blood T cell repertoires in COVID-19 (dated by TCRdb to the early 2020s). As for the study more broadly: Collaborator samples came from the United States, Italy and Spain and covered acute and convalescent phases of COVID-19. A freely available public database, intended as a resource for researchers studying the immune response to SARS-CoV-2, is where the repertoires were released. The material from the prospective study consisted of cDNA or gDNA derived from T cells, B-cell-depleted T cells, or PBMCs. Sample metadata almost always included a de-identified subject ID, COVID-19 status, age in years and sex. The samples were drawn from the first 160 participants of the ongoing ImmuneRACE study and from more than 1,000 subjects provided by 6 global collaborators. Deeply sampled blood TCRbeta repertoires from subjects exposed to, actively infected with, or recovered from COVID-19 were included in the dataset. HLA class I and class II types, where available, came from metadata supplied by the sample provider rather than from assay-based typing. What the study reported, not specific to this receptor: The quantity of clinical and demographic metadata differed by source and by participant and was supplied without curation.

CDR1 and CDR2, per the germline V gene, are KGHDR and SFDVKD. Cut back by 8 bases and 1 base, the V and J ends lie 7 bases apart. From cysteine to phenylalanine, the CDR3 is 13 amino acids long. The sequence is cut down to CDR3 DNA, 39 bases in frame from base 1. Each collaborating institution followed its own protocols to collect whole blood in K2EDTA tubes. For TCRbeta analysis, collaborator samples were shipped as frozen whole blood, as isolated PBMCs, or as DNA extracted from either sample type. The immunoSEQ Assay, a bias-controlled multiplex PCR, was used to amplify TCRbeta CDR3 regions from genomic DNA. On the study's bioinformatics: The number of nucleated cells in each sample was estimated from the amplification of reference gene primers within the assay. Sequence reads were collapsed and filtered to measure the absolute abundance of every unique TCRbeta CDR3 rearrangement. For each sample, productive Simpson clonality was calculated as the square root of Simpson's diversity index over productive rearrangements. The clones in this table, taken by TCRdb from immuneACCESS, are in-frame only. Not every clone is retained; where verified, under half of the shortfall comes from an unresolved V gene, and the cause of the rest is unknown. The DNA was the basis for D and trimming; V, J and clone size are from that table. The sample table records more than 95,000 clones; roughly 87% of these occur just once. 6.2% of the sample belongs to the ten largest clones.

The chain was built from TRBV24-1 and TRBJ2-2; the D gene is not confidently resolved. This receptor was taken from a human donor in a cohort sampled during active COVID-19. Sequences were obtained from peripheral blood. Here is the DNA: TGTGCCACCAAGTCCGGGAACACCGGGGAGCTGTTTTTT. Its translation is CATKSGNTGELFF.